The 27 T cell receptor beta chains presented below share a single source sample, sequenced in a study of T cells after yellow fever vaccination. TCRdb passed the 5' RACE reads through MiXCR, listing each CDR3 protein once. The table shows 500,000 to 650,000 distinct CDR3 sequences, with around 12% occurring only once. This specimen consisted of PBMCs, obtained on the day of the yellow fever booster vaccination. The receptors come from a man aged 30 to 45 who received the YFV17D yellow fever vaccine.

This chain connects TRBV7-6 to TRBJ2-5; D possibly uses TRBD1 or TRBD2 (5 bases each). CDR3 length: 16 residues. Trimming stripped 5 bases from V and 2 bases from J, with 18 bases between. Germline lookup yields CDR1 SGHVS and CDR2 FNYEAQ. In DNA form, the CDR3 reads TGTGCCAGCAGCCGATTTGACTTGGGGGTACAAGAGACCCAGTACTTC. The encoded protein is CASSRFDLGVQETQYF.

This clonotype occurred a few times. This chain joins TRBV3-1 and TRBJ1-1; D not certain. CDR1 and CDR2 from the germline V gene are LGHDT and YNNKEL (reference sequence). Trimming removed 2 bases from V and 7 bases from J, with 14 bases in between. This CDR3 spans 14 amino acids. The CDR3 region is CASSQTPSRGEAFF. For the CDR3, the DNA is TGTGCCAGCAGCCAAACCCCGAGCAGAGGTGAAGCTTTCTTT. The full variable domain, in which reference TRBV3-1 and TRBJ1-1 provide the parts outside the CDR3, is DTAVSQTPKYLVTQMGNDKSIKCEQNLGHDTMYWYKQDSKKFLKIMFSYNNKELIINETVPNRFSPKSPDKAHLNLHINSLELGDSAVYFCASSQTPSRGEAFFGQGTRLTVV.

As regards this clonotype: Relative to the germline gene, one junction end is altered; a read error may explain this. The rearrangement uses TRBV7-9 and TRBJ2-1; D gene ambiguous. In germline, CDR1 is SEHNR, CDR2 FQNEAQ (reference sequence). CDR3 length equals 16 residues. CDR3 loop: CSSSKARTITNNEQFF. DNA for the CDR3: TGTTCCAGCAGCAAAGCCAGGACCATCACGAACAATGAGCAGTTCTTC.

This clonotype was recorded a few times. CDR3 loop: CSAIGTGFGKNIQYF. CDR3 nucleotides: TGCAGTGCTATCGGGACAGGATTTGGCAAAAACATTCAGTACTTC. The chain couples TRBV20-1 to TRBJ2-4; 8 bases fit TRBD1. From germline, CDR1 is DFQATT and CDR2 SNEGSKA (reference sequence). This CDR3 is built from 15 residues. With V trimmed by 4 bases and J by 3 bases, 8 bases remained unmatched.

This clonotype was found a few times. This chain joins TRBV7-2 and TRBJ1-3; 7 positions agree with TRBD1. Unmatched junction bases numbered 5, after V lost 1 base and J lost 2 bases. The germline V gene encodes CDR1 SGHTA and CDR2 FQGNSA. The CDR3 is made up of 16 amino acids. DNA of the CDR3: TGTGCCAGCAGCTTAGGAACAGGGGAGGCTGGAAACACCATATATTTT. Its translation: CASSLGTGEAGNTIYF.

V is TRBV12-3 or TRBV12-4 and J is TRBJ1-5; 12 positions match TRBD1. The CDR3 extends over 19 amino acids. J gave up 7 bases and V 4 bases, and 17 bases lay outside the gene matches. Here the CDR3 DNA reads TGTGCCAGCAGTTCCGCCAGGACAGCCGGGACAGGGGGCTTGCAGCCCCAGCATTTT. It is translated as CASSSARTAGTGGLQPQHF.

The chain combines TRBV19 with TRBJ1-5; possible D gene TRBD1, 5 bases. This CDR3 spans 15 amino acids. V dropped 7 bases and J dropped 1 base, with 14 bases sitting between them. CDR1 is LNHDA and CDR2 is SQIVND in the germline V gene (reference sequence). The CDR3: CASTLTVLSNQPQHF. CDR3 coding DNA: TGTGCCAGTACCCTGACAGTCCTCAGCAATCAGCCCCAGCATTTT. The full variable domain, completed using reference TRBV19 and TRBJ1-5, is DGGITQSPKYLFRKEGQNVTLSCEQNLNHDAMYWYRQDPGQGLRLIYYSQIVNDFQKGDIAEGYSVSREKKESFPLTVTSAQKNPTAFYLCASTLTVLSNQPQHFGDGTRLSIL.

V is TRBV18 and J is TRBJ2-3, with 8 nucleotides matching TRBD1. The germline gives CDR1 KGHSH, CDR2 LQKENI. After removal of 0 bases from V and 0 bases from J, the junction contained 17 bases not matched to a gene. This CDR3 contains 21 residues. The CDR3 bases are TGTGCCAGCTCACCACCCGGCCCGACAGGGGATAGCGTCGAGAGCACAGATACGCAGTATTTT. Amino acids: CASSPPGPTGDSVESTDTQYF.

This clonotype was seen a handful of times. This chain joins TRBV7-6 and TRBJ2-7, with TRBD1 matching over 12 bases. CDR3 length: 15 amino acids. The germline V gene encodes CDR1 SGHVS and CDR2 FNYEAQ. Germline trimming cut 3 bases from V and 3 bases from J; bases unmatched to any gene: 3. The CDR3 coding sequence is TGTGCCAGCAGCTTCGGGACAGGGGGCCTCTACGAGCAGTACTTC. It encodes CASSFGTGGLYEQYF.

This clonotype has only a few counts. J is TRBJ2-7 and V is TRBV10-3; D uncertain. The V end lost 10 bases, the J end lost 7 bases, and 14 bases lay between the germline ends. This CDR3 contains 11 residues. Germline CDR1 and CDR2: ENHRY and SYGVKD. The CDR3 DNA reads TGTGCCACTACCGGCCAAACGGAGCAGTACTTC. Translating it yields CATTGQTEQYF.

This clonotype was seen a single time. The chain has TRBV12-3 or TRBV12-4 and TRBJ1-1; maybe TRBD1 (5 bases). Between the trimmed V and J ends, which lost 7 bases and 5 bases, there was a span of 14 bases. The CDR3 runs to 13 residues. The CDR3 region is CASNSQGWTEAFF. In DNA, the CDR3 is TGTGCCAGCAACTCTCAGGGTTGGACTGAAGCTTTCTTT.

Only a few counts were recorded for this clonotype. In nucleotides, the CDR3 is TGTGCCAGCAGTTACGCCCAGGGGGCCAAAAACATTCAGTACTTC. Its translation is CASSYAQGAKNIQYF. This chain uses TRBV6-5 with TRBJ2-4; tentative D call: TRBD1 (6 bases). CDR1 and CDR2 (germline): MNHEY, SVGAGI. V was cut by 2 bases and J by 1 base, with 9 bases left in between. The CDR3 contains 15 residues.

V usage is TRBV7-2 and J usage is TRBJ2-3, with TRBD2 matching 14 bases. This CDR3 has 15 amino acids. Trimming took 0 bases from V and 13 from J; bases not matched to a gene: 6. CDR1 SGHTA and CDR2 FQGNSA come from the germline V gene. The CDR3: CASSLAGLAGEGEYF. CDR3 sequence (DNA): TGTGCCAGCAGCTTAGCGGGACTAGCGGGAGAAGGAGAGTATTTT.

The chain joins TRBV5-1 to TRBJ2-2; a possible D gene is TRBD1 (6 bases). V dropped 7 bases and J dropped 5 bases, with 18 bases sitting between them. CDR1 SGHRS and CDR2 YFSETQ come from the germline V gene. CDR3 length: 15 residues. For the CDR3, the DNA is TGCGCCAGCGGAAGACAGGTCGGAGAAACCGGGGAGCTGTTTTTT. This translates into CASGRQVGETGELFF.

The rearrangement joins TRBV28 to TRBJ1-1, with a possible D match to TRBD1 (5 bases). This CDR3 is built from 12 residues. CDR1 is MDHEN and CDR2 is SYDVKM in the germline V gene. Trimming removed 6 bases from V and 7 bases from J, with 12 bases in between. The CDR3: CASSSSGIEAFF. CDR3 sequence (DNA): TGTGCCAGCAGCTCCTCAGGGATTGAAGCTTTCTTT.

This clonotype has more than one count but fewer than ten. CDR3 nucleotides: TGTGCCAGCAGCTCGAAGCTGGGACGATCCTACAATGAGCAGTTCTTC. It specifies CASSSKLGRSYNEQFF. The rearrangement uses TRBV7-8 and TRBJ2-1; D is possibly TRBD1 or TRBD2 (5 bases each). CDR3 size: 16 residues. The V end was cut by 4 bases, the J end by 1 base, with 14 bases between. Germline-derived CDR1 and CDR2 are SGHVS and FQNEAQ. Drawing the rest from reference TRBV7-8 and TRBJ2-1, the complete variable domain is GAGVSQSPRYKVAKRGQDVALRCDPISGHVSLFWYQQALGQGPEFLTYFQNEAQLDKSGLPSDRFFAERPEGSVSTLKIQRTQQEDSAVYLCASSSKLGRSYNEQFFGPGTRLTVL.

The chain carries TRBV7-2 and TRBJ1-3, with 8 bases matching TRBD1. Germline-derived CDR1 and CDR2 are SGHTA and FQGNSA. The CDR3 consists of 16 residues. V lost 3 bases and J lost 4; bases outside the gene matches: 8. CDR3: CASSLQGATGGNTIYF. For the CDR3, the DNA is TGTGCCAGCAGCTTGCAGGGGGCGACAGGAGGAAACACCATATATTTT.

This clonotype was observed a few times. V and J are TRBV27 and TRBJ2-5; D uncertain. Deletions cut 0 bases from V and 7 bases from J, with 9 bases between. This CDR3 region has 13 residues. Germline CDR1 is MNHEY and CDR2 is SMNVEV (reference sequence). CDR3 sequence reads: CASSLSITGTQYF. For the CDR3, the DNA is TGTGCCAGCAGTTTATCGATAACGGGGACCCAGTACTTC.

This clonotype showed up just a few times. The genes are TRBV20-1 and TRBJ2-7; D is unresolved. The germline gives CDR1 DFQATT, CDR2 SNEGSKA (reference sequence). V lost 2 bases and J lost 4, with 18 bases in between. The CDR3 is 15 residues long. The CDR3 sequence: CSARPTLSPSYEQYF. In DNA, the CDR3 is TGCAGTGCTAGACCAACACTTAGCCCCTCTTACGAGCAGTACTTC.

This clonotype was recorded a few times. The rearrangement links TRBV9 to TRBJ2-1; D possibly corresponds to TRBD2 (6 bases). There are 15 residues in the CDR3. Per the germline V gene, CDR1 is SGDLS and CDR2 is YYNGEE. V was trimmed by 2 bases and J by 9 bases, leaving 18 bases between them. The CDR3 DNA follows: TGTGCCAGCAGCGTCCGGGACTCGGCGTGGAGTGAGCAGTTCTTC. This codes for CASSVRDSAWSEQFF.

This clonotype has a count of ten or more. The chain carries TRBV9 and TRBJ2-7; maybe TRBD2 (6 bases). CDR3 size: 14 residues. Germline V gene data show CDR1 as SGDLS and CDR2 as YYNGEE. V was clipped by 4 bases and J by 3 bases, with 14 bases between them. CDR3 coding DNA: TGTGCCAGCAGCCTCGGAGGGGAAGGCTACGAGCAGTACTTC. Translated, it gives CASSLGGEGYEQYF.

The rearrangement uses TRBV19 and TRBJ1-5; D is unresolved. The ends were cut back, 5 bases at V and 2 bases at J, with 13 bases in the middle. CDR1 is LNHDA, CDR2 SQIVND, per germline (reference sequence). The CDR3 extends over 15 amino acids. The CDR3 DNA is TGTGCCAGTAGTCGGACGGCCATTGGCAATCAGCCCCAGCATTTT. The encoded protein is CASSRTAIGNQPQHF.

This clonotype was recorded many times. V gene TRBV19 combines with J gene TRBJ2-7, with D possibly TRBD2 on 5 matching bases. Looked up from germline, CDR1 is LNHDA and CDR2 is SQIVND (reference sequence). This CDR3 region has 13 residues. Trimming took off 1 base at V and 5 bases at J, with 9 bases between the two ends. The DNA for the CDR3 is TGTGCCAGTAGTATAGTCCTGCGGGACGAGCAGTACTTC. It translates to CASSIVLRDEQYF.

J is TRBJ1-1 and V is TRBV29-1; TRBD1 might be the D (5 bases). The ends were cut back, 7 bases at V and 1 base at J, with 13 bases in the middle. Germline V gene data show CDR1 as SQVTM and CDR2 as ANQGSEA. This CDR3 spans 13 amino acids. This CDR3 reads CSGVRQQNTEAFF. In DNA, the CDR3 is TGCAGCGGGGTCCGACAGCAGAACACTGAAGCTTTCTTT.

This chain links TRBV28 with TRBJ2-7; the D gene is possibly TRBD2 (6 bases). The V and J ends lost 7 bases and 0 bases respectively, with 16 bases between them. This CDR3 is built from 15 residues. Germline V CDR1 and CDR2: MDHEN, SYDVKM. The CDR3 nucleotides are TGTGCCAGCACCAAAGGGACTCCTAGCTCCTACGAGCAGTACTTC. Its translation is CASTKGTPSSYEQYF. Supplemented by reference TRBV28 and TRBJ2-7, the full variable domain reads DVKVTQSSRYLVKRTGEKVFLECVQDMDHENMFWYRQDPGLGLRLIYFSYDVKMKEKGDIPEGYSVSREKKERFSLILESASTNQTSMYLCASTKGTPSSYEQYFGPGTRLTVT.

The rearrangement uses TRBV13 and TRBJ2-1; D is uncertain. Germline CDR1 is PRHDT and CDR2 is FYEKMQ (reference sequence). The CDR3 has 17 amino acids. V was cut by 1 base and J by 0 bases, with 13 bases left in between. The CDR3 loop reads CASSLASLVSSYNEQFF. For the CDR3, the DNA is TGTGCCAGCAGCTTAGCGTCTTTGGTGAGCTCCTACAATGAGCAGTTCTTC.

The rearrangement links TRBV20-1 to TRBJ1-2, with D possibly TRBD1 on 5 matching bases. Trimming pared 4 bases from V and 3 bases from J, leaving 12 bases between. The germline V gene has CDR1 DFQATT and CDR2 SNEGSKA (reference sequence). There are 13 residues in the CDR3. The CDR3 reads CSATDSSYYGYTF. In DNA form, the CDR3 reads TGCAGTGCTACCGACAGTTCCTACTATGGCTACACCTTC.